A single sample gave rise to the 3 T cell receptor beta chains below, sequenced in a study of CD8 T cells in Susac syndrome (dated by TCRdb to the late 2010s). Library creation used the immunoSEQ multiplex PCR assay. RNA was extracted with the RNeasy kit and 0.5 to 1 ug was reverse transcribed using random hexamers. TCRdb reprocessed the public reads (quality trimming at Q25 with fastp, clone calling with MiXCR) and kept in-frame beta chains. Rows merge per CDR3 protein into single entries with the most common DNA and genes. This sample is represented by some 200,000 distinct CDR3 sequences; approximately 95% of them were singletons. The top ten hold around 0.16% of the sample. The sample taken for sequencing was CD8+ T cells from PBMCs. These TCRs come from a human donor with Susac syndrome.

This clonotype was seen a single time. The chain recombines TRBV10-3 with TRBJ2-1; possibly TRBD2 for D (6 bases). Germline CDR1 and CDR2: ENHRY and SYGVKD. The V end lost 8 bases, the J end lost 6 bases, and 14 bases lay between the germline ends. This CDR3 contains 13 residues. Here the CDR3 DNA reads TGTGCCATCCGGAGACTAGATTCCAATGAGCAGTTCTTC. Translation gives CAIRRLDSNEQFF.

Here the CDR3 DNA reads TGTGCCAGCAGCCAACTAGCGGGAGCCTTGTATGAGCAGTTCTTC. Its translation is CASSQLAGALYEQFF. The chain uses TRBV28 and TRBJ2-1, with 11 bases aligning to TRBD2. In germline, CDR1 is MDHEN, CDR2 SYDVKM. V gave up 6 bases and J gave up 8 bases; unmatched junction bases: 9. This CDR3 is 15 amino acids long.

The rearrangement uses TRBV7-3 and TRBJ2-3; D is possibly TRBD1 (7 bases). The V end was cut by 5 bases, the J end by 1 base, with 13 bases between. Germline V gives CDR1 SGHTA, CDR2 FQGTGA. The CDR3 has 15 amino acids. CDR3 in amino acids: CASSKGGGGTDTQYF. For the CDR3, the DNA is TGTGCCAGCAGCAAAGGGGGCGGGGGCACAGATACGCAGTATTTT.